This paragraph reports one TCR beta chain. This sample stems from a study of blood T cell repertoires in COVID-19. Study at large: Sites across the United States, Italy and Spain contributed samples from acute and convalescent COVID-19.

Sequencing was performed with immunoSEQ multiplex PCR; in TCRdb, only in-frame clones are kept and a portion is missing. The table has more than 25,000 clones, less than 85% seen once; the top ten hold approximately 46%. Germline assignment: CDR1 MGHRA and CDR2 YSYEKL. The V segment lost 6 bases and the J segment 3 bases; nucleotides outside the gene matches: 4. The CDR3 is 13 amino acids. Sequenced: peripheral blood. The genes are TRBV4-1 and TRBJ1-2; 7 bases line up with TRBD1. The sequence derives from an elderly woman with acute or convalescent COVID-19. CDR3 in DNA: TGCGCCAGCAGTTACAGGGGTTACTATGGCTACACCTTC. It codes for CASSYRGYYGYTF.